This paragraph covers one T cell receptor (beta chain) sequence. Its antigen is unidentified. The CDR3 is 17 amino acids. Per the germline V gene, CDR1 is MNHEY and CDR2 is SVGAGI. The data belong to a study of CXCR3-negative and CXCR3-positive naive CD8 T cells. Study-wide findings and caveats: Against CXCR3-negative naive cells, CXCR3-positive naive cells showed more hydrophobic TRB CDR3s.

TRB cDNA libraries were made by UMI-labeled 5' RACE. From its re-call of the 5' RACE reads, TCRdb lists each CDR3 protein once, without DNA. Across roughly 63,000 distinct CDR3 sequences, the top ten clones capture around 4.9% of the sample. V gene TRBV6-5 combines with J gene TRBJ2-5; TCRdb proposes TRBD1, but this gene call is untestable without DNA. This receptor was obtained from a human donor in good health. Some clones in this sample may be carry-over from other donors' samples. Sample: naive CXCR3+ CD8+ T cells from blood. Noted subset: CD45RO-CCR7+CD27+CD95- naive CD8+ T cells expressing CXCR3 (TNR3+). CDR3 amino acids: CASSPHGTTKYKETQYF.